This entry lists 26 T cell receptor beta chains sequenced from one sample in a study of OX40 agonist ivuxolimab in advanced cancers. The assay was immunoSEQ multiplex PCR, and TCRdb's table has in-frame clones only and misses some. The repertoire includes about 84,000 clones, 85% to 95% of them detected once, and 11% sits in the top ten. Sequenced here: CD4+ or CD8+ T cells sorted from blood, sampled in a trial of the OX40 agonist ivuxolimab. These receptors originate from an adult with an advanced solid tumor such as melanoma, head and neck, liver or kidney cancer.

The rearrangement joins TRBV5-6 to TRBJ1-6, with D hard to call. Germline V lookup: CDR1 SGHDT, CDR2 YYEEEE. The CDR3 sequence is 16 residues long. Trimming stripped 0 bases from V and 7 bases from J, with 14 bases between. CDR3 in amino acids: CASSLARHGSNSPLHF. The CDR3 DNA is TGTGCCAGCAGCTTGGCGAGACACGGATCAAATTCACCCCTCCACTTT. The full variable domain, in which reference TRBV5-6 and TRBJ1-6 provide the parts outside the CDR3, is DAGVTQSPTHLIKTRGQQVTLRCSPKSGHDTVSWYQQALGQGPQFIFQYYEEEERQRGNFPDRFSGHQFPNYSSELNVNALLLGDSALYLCASSLARHGSNSPLHFGNGTRLTVT.

The chain joins TRBV11-2 to TRBJ2-1; D is perhaps TRBD1 or TRBD2 (5 bases each). This CDR3 contains 17 residues. The germline V gene has CDR1 SGHAT and CDR2 FQNNGV. Trimming took off 5 bases at V and 12 bases at J, with 29 bases between the two ends. In DNA, the CDR3 is TGTGCCAGCAGCGGCCGAGAGGGGCGGGCCCAGAATGATGGGCAGTTCTTC. This codes for CASSGREGRAQNDGQFF.

V usage is TRBV27 and J usage is TRBJ1-4; D gene unclear. The germline V and J ends were trimmed by 10 bases and 2 bases, with 14 bases remaining between them. CDR3 length: 14 residues. From germline, CDR1 is MNHEY and CDR2 SMNVEV (reference sequence). CDR3 in DNA: TGTGCCACGAGGACGGCCGCGACTAATGAAAAACTGTTTTTT. The encoded protein is CATRTAATNEKLFF.

V and J are TRBV7-9 and TRBJ1-2; a weak D match, TRBD1 (5 bases). Germline values: CDR1 SEHNR, CDR2 FQNEAQ (reference sequence). V lost 8 bases, J lost 3 bases, and 16 bases lay in between. The CDR3 has 14 amino acids. CDR3 loop: CASLAGRGDYGYTF. The CDR3 DNA follows: TGTGCCAGCCTCGCCGGGCGGGGCGACTATGGCTACACCTTC.

The CDR3 DNA sequence: TGCGCCAGCAGCTTCGAAGGACAGGGACTTTCAGATACGCAGTATTTT. Translation: CASSFEGQGLSDTQYF. This chain uses TRBV5-1 with TRBJ2-3; 8 bases align to TRBD1. V gave up 2 bases and J gave up 4 bases; unmatched junction bases: 9. The CDR3 sequence is 16 residues long. Per germline, CDR1 SGHRS and CDR2 YFSETQ.

The chain carries TRBV30 and TRBJ2-2; the match to TRBD1 covers 7 bases. The CDR3 consists of 16 residues. CDR1 is GTSNPN and CDR2 is SVGIG in the germline V gene (reference sequence). Unmatched junction bases numbered 12, after V lost 1 base and J lost 7 bases. The CDR3 DNA sequence: TGTGCCTGGAGTGGCCTGACAGGGAGTGAAGACGGGGAGCTGTTTTTT. It translates to CAWSGLTGSEDGELFF.

The rearrangement links TRBV7-2 to TRBJ1-6; TRBD1 agrees at 10 bases. Germline V lookup: CDR1 SGHTA, CDR2 FQGNSA. The V gene end was trimmed by 4 bases and the J gene end by 10 bases; junction bases not matched to a gene: 7. The CDR3 extends over 15 amino acids. The CDR3 DNA reads TGTGCCAGCAGCTGGACGACAGGGGGCGGGTCACCCCTCCACTTT. Its protein is CASSWTTGGGSPLHF.

The chain links TRBV27 to TRBJ1-1; D is uncertain. Trimming took 1 base from V and 2 from J, leaving 8 bases between them. The CDR3 is 14 residues long. CDR1 and CDR2 (germline): MNHEY, SMNVEV (reference sequence). The CDR3 spells CASSLYDGNTEAFF. CDR3 in DNA: TGTGCCAGCAGTTTATATGACGGAAACACTGAAGCTTTCTTT.

The CDR3 DNA follows: TGTGCCAGCGTTGAAGACAATGAGCAGTTCTTC. Translation: CASVEDNEQFF. This chain joins TRBV28 and TRBJ2-1; unclear D gene. This CDR3 is 11 amino acids long. Trimming stripped 8 bases from V and 5 bases from J, with 7 bases between. In germline, CDR1 is MDHEN, CDR2 SYDVKM. Using reference TRBV28 and TRBJ2-1 for the parts outside the CDR3, the full variable domain is DVKVTQSSRYLVKRTGEKVFLECVQDMDHENMFWYRQDPGLGLRLIYFSYDVKMKEKGDIPEGYSVSREKKERFSLILESASTNQTSMYLCASVEDNEQFFGPGTRLTVL.

V is TRBV13 and J is TRBJ2-1; possible D gene TRBD1, 7 bases. Trimming shortened V by 5 bases and J by 4 bases, and 18 bases separated the two germline ends. The CDR3 is 16 amino acids. Germline V CDR1 and CDR2: PRHDT, FYEKMQ (reference sequence). CDR3 sequence reads: CASSRGDRHIYNEQFF. In DNA, the CDR3 is TGTGCCAGCAGCAGGGGGGACAGACATATTTACAATGAGCAGTTCTTC.

This chain connects TRBV7-8 to TRBJ1-2; TRBD1 aligns across 7 bases. This CDR3 comprises 14 residues. CDR1 SGHVS and CDR2 FQNEAQ come from the germline V gene. With 5 bases clipped from V and 6 bases from J, the junction kept 9 bases outside the gene matches. The CDR3 sequence: CASSKTGKSHGYTF. The CDR3 bases are TGTGCCAGCAGCAAGACAGGGAAAAGCCATGGCTACACCTTC. Supplemented by reference TRBV7-8 and TRBJ1-2, the full variable domain reads GAGVSQSPRYKVAKRGQDVALRCDPISGHVSLFWYQQALGQGPEFLTYFQNEAQLDKSGLPSDRFFAERPEGSVSTLKIQRTQQEDSAVYLCASSKTGKSHGYTFGSGTRLTVV.

This clone was seen only once. The genes are TRBV9 and TRBJ2-2; tentatively, D is TRBD1 or TRBD2 (5 bases each). This CDR3 region has 16 residues. The germline gives CDR1 SGDLS, CDR2 YYNGEE. V was cut by 4 bases and J by 4 bases, with 17 bases left in between. DNA of the CDR3: TGTGCCAGCAGCTCCTCCTGGGACGGAATCACCGGGGAGCTGTTTTTT. The encoded protein is CASSSSWDGITGELFF.

V and J are TRBV25-1 and TRBJ2-5; tentatively, D is TRBD2 (6 bases). The germline V gene encodes CDR1 MGHDK and CDR2 SYGVNS. CDR3 length equals 13 residues. V dropped 8 bases and J dropped 9 bases, with 19 bases sitting between them. The CDR3, as DNA: TGTGCCAGCGCAGTCTCGGTCCCGGGGGCCCAGTACTTC. It yields the protein CASAVSVPGAQYF. Complete variable domain (other parts from reference TRBV25-1 and TRBJ2-5): EADIYQTPRYLVIGTGKKITLECSQTMGHDKMYWYQQDPGMELHLIHYSYGVNSTEKGDLSSESTVSRIRTEHFPLTLESARPSHTSQYLCASAVSVPGAQYFGPGTRLLVL.

The chain uses TRBV7-9 and TRBJ2-1, with 8 bases that match TRBD1. The junction had 5 bases not matched to a gene; V was cut back by 3 bases and J by 4 bases. CDR1 and CDR2 from the germline V gene are SEHNR and FQNEAQ (reference sequence). The CDR3 is 15 residues long. CDR3 bases: TGTGCCAGCAGCTTGCGGGACAGGCCGTACAATGAGCAGTTCTTC. This encodes CASSLRDRPYNEQFF.

The rearrangement uses TRBV4-3 and TRBJ2-1; 7 positions agree with TRBD1. The trim removed 0 bases at V and 10 bases at J, leaving 6 bases unmatched. Germline-derived CDR1 and CDR2 are LGHNA and YSLEER. The CDR3 spans 14 residues. CDR3 DNA sequence: TGCGCCAGCAGCCAAGAGCTCGGGACAGTCGAGCAGTTCTTC. Its protein is CASSQELGTVEQFF.

The gene calls are TRBV27 and TRBJ1-2; D perhaps matches TRBD1 (6 bases). Germline lookup yields CDR1 MNHEY and CDR2 SMNVEV (reference sequence). CDR3 length: 13 residues. V lost 3 bases to trimming and J lost 4 bases, with 9 bases between them. CDR3 region: CASSFSDSYGYTF. The CDR3 nucleotides read TGTGCCAGCAGTTTCTCGGACAGCTATGGCTACACCTTC.

The genes are TRBV11-2 and TRBJ2-7, with TRBD2 identical over 11 bases. Per the germline V gene, CDR1 is SGHAT and CDR2 is FQNNGV. The CDR3 length is 16 residues. The V gene end was trimmed by 5 bases and the J gene end by 1 base; junction bases not matched to a gene: 7. Here the CDR3 reads CASSTPGTSGSYEQYF. The DNA of the CDR3 is TGTGCCAGCAGCACCCCCGGGACTAGCGGTTCCTACGAGCAGTACTTC.

The chain couples TRBV5-6 to TRBJ1-1; maybe TRBD1 (6 bases). Germline values: CDR1 SGHDT, CDR2 YYEEEE. Trimming took 2 bases from V and 6 from J, leaving 8 bases between them. The CDR3 consists of 12 residues. The CDR3 DNA follows: TGTGCCAGCAGCTTTCGGGGGCCTGAAGCTTTCTTT. This codes for CASSFRGPEAFF.

This chain uses TRBV19 with TRBJ2-3; TRBD2 matches at 9 bases. V lost 0 bases and J lost 4; bases outside the gene matches: 5. The CDR3 runs 16 residues. Germline CDR1 and CDR2: LNHDA and SQIVND (reference sequence). CDR3: CASSIDSGRLSDTQYF. The CDR3 DNA follows: TGTGCCAGTAGTATAGATAGCGGGAGATTGTCAGATACGCAGTATTTT. The full variable domain, rest sourced from reference TRBV19 and TRBJ2-3, is DGGITQSPKYLFRKEGQNVTLSCEQNLNHDAMYWYRQDPGQGLRLIYYSQIVNDFQKGDIAEGYSVSREKKESFPLTVTSAQKNPTAFYLCASSIDSGRLSDTQYFGPGTRLTVL.

J is TRBJ2-1 and V is TRBV6-1, with TRBD2 matching over 7 bases. There are 14 residues in the CDR3. CDR1 MNHNS and CDR2 SASEGT come from the germline V gene. The V segment lost 1 base and the J segment 7 bases; nucleotides outside the gene matches: 4. Written as DNA, the CDR3 is TGTGCCAGCAGTGAAGGATTGCGGGAGAATGAGCAGTTCTTC. Residues: CASSEGLRENEQFF.

The chain joins TRBV29-1 to TRBJ2-7, with a weak D call TRBD2 (6 bases). The V gene's germline CDR1 is SQVTM and CDR2 ANQGSEA. The V and J ends lost 6 bases and 3 bases respectively, with 18 bases between them. CDR3 length: 14 amino acids. CDR3 DNA: TGCAGCGTCGAATGGACCGCCGGGGGCTACGAGCAGTACTTC. This encodes CSVEWTAGGYEQYF.

This chain connects TRBV27 to TRBJ2-5; TRBD2 matches at 8 bases. The CDR3 is 15 amino acids. Germline-derived CDR1 and CDR2 are MNHEY and SMNVEV (reference sequence). J was trimmed by 1 base and V by 4 bases; bases with no gene match: 5. The CDR3 DNA is TGTGCCAGCAGTTGGGCTAGCGGGCCCCAAGAGACCCAGTACTTC. This translates into CASSWASGPQETQYF.

The chain combines TRBV4-3 with TRBJ2-5, with D tentatively TRBD2 (6 bases). This CDR3 has 17 amino acids. Trimming pared 0 bases from V and 5 bases from J, leaving 19 bases between. Germline values: CDR1 LGHNA, CDR2 YSLEER. CDR3 in amino acids: CASSQDLGGTEGETQYF. The DNA of the CDR3 is TGCGCCAGCAGCCAAGATCTGGGCGGGACGGAAGGGGAGACCCAGTACTTC.

V gene TRBV6-5 combines with J gene TRBJ2-5, with D perhaps TRBD1 or TRBD2 (5 bases each). The J call may be in error: the DNA end matches TRBJ2-7 better. This CDR3 comprises 15 residues. CDR1 and CDR2 from the germline V gene are MNHEY and SVGAGI. CDR3 sequence: CASSYGGGFKYEQYF. Here the CDR3 DNA reads TGTGCCAGCAGTTACGGTGGGGGTTTCAAGTACGAGCAGTACTTC.

The rearrangement links TRBV27 to TRBJ2-5; TRBD1 or TRBD2 may be the D gene (5 bases each). The CDR3 runs to 16 residues. Germline CDR1 and CDR2: MNHEY and SMNVEV (reference sequence). V shed 5 bases and J shed 5 bases, with 21 bases lying between them. The CDR3 loop reads CASSPWDRIGWETQYF. CDR3 nucleotide sequence: TGTGCCAGCAGTCCGTGGGACCGCATCGGGTGGGAGACCCAGTACTTC.

This chain links TRBV11-2 with TRBJ1-5, with D unresolved. The V end lost 1 base, the J end lost 0 bases, and 10 bases lay between the germline ends. The CDR3 length is 16 residues. Germline values: CDR1 SGHAT, CDR2 FQNNGV. CDR3 sequence reads: CASSLGPEVSNQPQHF. As DNA, the CDR3 is TGTGCCAGCAGCTTAGGCCCAGAGGTTAGCAATCAGCCCCAGCATTTT.